The 12 T cell receptor beta chains below all came from one sample that was sequenced in a study of cytomegalovirus exposure and HLA in healthy donors. Primers included in the PCR were 60 Vbeta and 13 Jbeta primers. The assay was immunoSEQ multiplex PCR, and TCRdb's table has in-frame clones only and misses some. This sample has about 140,000 clones, with 80% found just once. The sample was PBMCs. Source of these receptors: a man between 35 and 55 years old in good health and CMV-seronegative.

This chain connects TRBV28 to TRBJ2-7; no firm D call. The CDR3 consists of 13 residues. Germline CDR1 MDHEN, CDR2 SYDVKM. V gave up 6 bases and J gave up 0 bases, with 9 bases separating them. For the CDR3, the DNA is TGTGCCAGCAGACGGTTTAGCTCCTACGAGCAGTACTTC. The encoded protein is CASRRFSSYEQYF.

The rearrangement joins TRBV6-4 to TRBJ1-6, with 8 bases fitting TRBD1. The CDR3 is 14 residues long. The V gene's germline CDR1 is MRHNA and CDR2 SNTAGT. The V and J ends lost 5 bases and 8 bases, in that order; junction bases with no gene match: 5. The CDR3 loop reads CASSRDRKDSPLHF. Written as DNA, the CDR3 is TGTGCCAGCAGTCGGGACAGGAAAGATTCACCCCTCCACTTT.

V usage is TRBV6-5 and J usage is TRBJ2-7, with D unclear. The CDR3 runs 16 residues. V lost 0 bases and J 6 bases, leaving 18 bases between the germline ends. Germline CDR1 MNHEY, CDR2 SVGAGI. CDR3 nucleotides: TGTGCCAGCAGTTACTCGCCCCGAAGTGTGGGCACCGAGCAGTACTTC. This gives the protein CASSYSPRSVGTEQYF.

This clone is a singleton in its sample. The chain carries TRBV5-1 and TRBJ2-7; D might be TRBD1 (6 bases). V was trimmed by 2 bases and J by 4 bases, leaving 10 bases between them. This CDR3 has 13 residues. CDR1 and CDR2 from the germline V gene are SGHRS and YFSETQ. The CDR3 loop reads CASSFGTTYEQYF. In DNA form, the CDR3 reads TGCGCCAGCAGCTTCGGGACAACATACGAGCAGTACTTC.

The chain is built from TRBV29-1 and TRBJ2-7; TRBD1 agrees at 10 bases. This CDR3 spans 14 amino acids. Germline V gene data show CDR1 as SQVTM and CDR2 as ANQGSEA. With 3 bases clipped from V and 3 bases from J, the junction kept 5 bases outside the gene matches. In DNA, the CDR3 is TGCAGCGTTGATTTCCGGACAGGGGGCTACGAGCAGTACTTC. It is translated as CSVDFRTGGYEQYF.

This chain joins TRBV5-4 and TRBJ2-7; a possible D gene is TRBD1 (6 bases). Germline CDR1 reads SGHNT; CDR2 reads YYREEE (reference sequence). This CDR3 has 15 amino acids. Trimming pared 4 bases from V and 2 bases from J, leaving 16 bases between. CDR3 coding DNA: TGTGCCAGCAGCGCCCCCCCTGGACAGACCTACGAGCAGTACTTC. It specifies CASSAPPGQTYEQYF. Full variable domain (missing parts from reference TRBV5-4 and TRBJ2-7): ETGVTQSPTHLIKTRGQQVTLRCSSQSGHNTVSWYQQALGQGPQFIFQYYREEENGRGNFPPRFSGLQFPNYSSELNVNALELDDSALYLCASSAPPGQTYEQYFGPGTRLTVT.

The rearrangement links TRBV5-5 to TRBJ1-6, with 10 bases aligning to TRBD1. J gave up 6 bases and V 5 bases, and 8 bases lay outside the gene matches. This CDR3 is built from 16 residues. In germline, CDR1 is SGHKS, CDR2 YYEKEE (reference sequence). The CDR3 loop is CASSLYRDRGNSPLHF. CDR3 nucleotides: TGTGCCAGCAGTCTTTACCGGGACAGGGGTAATTCACCCCTCCACTTT.

The chain has TRBV4-1 and TRBJ1-2, with 7 bases fitting TRBD1. The J segment lost 4 bases and the V segment lost 5 bases, leaving 7 bases of the junction unmatched. Germline V gene data show CDR1 as MGHRA and CDR2 as YSYEKL. The CDR3 has 14 residues. CDR3 in amino acids: CASSYTGTAYGYTF. As DNA, the CDR3 is TGCGCCAGCAGCTATACCGGGACAGCCTATGGCTACACCTTC.

V usage is TRBV11-2 and J usage is TRBJ2-5; TRBD1 matches at 9 bases. Germline V gene sequence: CDR1 SGHAT, CDR2 FQNNGV. With V trimmed by 5 bases and J by 4 bases, 8 bases remained unmatched. This CDR3 is 15 amino acids long. In DNA form, the CDR3 reads TGTGCCAGCAGCCCCGGACAGGGGAGGACAGAGACCCAGTACTTC. Encoded protein: CASSPGQGRTETQYF.

The chain uses TRBV29-1 and TRBJ2-5; 8 nucleotides line up with TRBD1. CDR1 and CDR2 from the germline V gene are SQVTM and ANQGSEA. The trim removed 7 bases at V and 5 bases at J, leaving 12 bases unmatched. The CDR3 length is 14 residues. CDR3 in DNA: TGCAGCGAGCCGCCTACAGGGGGGCGCGAGACCCAGTACTTC. Protein sequence: CSEPPTGGRETQYF.

The chain has TRBV28 and TRBJ1-5; 9 bases are shared with TRBD1. Per the germline V gene, CDR1 is MDHEN and CDR2 is SYDVKM. This CDR3 is 15 amino acids long. With 6 bases clipped from V and 6 bases from J, the junction kept 9 bases outside the gene matches. The CDR3 bases are TGTGCCAGCAGCCCCGGGACAGGGTATGTTCAGCCCCAGCATTTT. It encodes CASSPGTGYVQPQHF.

This clone was seen a few times. The V and J genes are TRBV7-9 and TRBJ2-1; no firm D call. Trimming shortened V by 5 bases and J by 8 bases, and 13 bases separated the two germline ends. CDR1 and CDR2 from the germline V gene are SEHNR and FQNEAQ (reference sequence). The CDR3 runs 13 residues. In nucleotides, the CDR3 is TGTGCCAGCAGCAACCGACAATTCCATGAGCAGTTCTTC. The encoded protein is CASSNRQFHEQFF. Full variable domain (rest looked up from reference TRBV7-9 and TRBJ2-1): DTGVSQNPRHKITKRGQNVTFRCDPISEHNRLYWYRQTLGQGPEFLTYFQNEAQLEKSRLLSDRFSAERPKGSFSTLEIQRTEQGDSAMYLCASSNRQFHEQFFGPGTRLTVL.